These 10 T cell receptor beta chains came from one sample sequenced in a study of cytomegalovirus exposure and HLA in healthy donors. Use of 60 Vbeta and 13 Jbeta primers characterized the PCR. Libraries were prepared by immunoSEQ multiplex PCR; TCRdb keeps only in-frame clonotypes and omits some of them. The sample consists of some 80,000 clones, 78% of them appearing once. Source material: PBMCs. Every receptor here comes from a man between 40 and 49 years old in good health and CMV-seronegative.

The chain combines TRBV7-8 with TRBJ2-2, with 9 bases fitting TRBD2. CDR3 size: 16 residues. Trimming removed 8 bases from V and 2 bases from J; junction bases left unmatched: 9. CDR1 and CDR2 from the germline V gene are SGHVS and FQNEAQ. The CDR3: CASRELAGSNTGELFF. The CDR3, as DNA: TGTGCCAGCCGCGAACTAGCGGGTTCTAACACCGGGGAGCTGTTTTTT.

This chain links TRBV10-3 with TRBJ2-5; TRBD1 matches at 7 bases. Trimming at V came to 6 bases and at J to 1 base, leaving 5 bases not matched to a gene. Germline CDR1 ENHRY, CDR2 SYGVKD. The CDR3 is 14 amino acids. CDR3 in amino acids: CAISTTGFQETQYF. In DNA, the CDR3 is TGTGCCATCAGCACGACAGGGTTCCAAGAGACCCAGTACTTC.

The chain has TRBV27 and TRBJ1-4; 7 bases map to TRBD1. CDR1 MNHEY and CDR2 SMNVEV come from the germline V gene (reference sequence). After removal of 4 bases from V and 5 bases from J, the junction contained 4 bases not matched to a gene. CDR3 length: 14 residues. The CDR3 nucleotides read TGTGCCAGCAGTTGGGACAGTAGGAATGAAAAACTGTTTTTT. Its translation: CASSWDSRNEKLFF. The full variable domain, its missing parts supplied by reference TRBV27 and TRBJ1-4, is EAQVTQNPRYLITVTGKKLTVTCSQNMNHEYMSWYRQDPGLGLRQIYYSMNVEVTDKGDVPEGYKVSRKEKRNFPLILESPSPNQTSLYFCASSWDSRNEKLFFGSGTQLSVL.

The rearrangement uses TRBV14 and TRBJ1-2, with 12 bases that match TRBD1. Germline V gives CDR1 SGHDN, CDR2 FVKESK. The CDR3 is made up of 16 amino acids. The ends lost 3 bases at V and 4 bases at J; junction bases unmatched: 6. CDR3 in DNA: TGTGCCAGCAGCCAGGGACAGGGGGCAGGAAGCTATGGCTACACCTTC. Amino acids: CASSQGQGAGSYGYTF.

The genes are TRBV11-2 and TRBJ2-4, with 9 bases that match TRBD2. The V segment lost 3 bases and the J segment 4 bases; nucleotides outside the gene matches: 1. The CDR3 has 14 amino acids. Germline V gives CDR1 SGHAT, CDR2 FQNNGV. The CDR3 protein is CASSFTSGKNIQYF. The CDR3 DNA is TGTGCCAGCAGCTTCACTAGCGGGAAAAACATTCAGTACTTC.

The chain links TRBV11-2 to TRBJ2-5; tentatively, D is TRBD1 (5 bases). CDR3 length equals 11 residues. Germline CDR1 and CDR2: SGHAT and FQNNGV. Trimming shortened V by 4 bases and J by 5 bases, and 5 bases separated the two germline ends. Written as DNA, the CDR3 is TGTGCCAGCAGCTCAGGGGAGACCCAGTACTTC. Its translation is CASSSGETQYF.

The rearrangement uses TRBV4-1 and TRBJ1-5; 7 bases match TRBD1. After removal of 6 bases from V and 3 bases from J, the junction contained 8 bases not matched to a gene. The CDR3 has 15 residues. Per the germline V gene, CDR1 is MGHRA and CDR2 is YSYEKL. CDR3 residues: CASRPNTGVNQPQHF. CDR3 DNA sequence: TGCGCCAGCAGACCAAATACAGGGGTCAATCAGCCCCAGCATTTT.

DNA of the CDR3: TGTGCCATCAGTGAGTCGCCGGGCGGGAGCTCCTATAATTCACCCCTCCACTTT. It is translated as CAISESPGGSSYNSPLHF. The V gene is TRBV10-3, the J gene TRBJ1-6, with no clear D. Germline-derived CDR1 and CDR2 are ENHRY and SYGVKD. Trimming removed 0 bases at V and 0 bases at J, with 12 bases between. The CDR3 totals 18 residues.

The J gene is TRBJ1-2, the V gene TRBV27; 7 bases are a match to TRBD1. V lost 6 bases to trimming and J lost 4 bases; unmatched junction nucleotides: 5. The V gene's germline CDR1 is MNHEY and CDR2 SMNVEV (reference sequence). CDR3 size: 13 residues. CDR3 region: CASSRRDSYGYTF. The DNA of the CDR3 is TGTGCCAGCAGCCGCCGGGACAGCTATGGCTACACCTTC.

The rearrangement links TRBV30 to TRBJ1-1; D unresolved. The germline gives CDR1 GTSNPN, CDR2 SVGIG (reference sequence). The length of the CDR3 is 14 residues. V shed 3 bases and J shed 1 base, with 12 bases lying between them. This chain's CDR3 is CAWSGKLANTEAFF. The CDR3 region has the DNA TGTGCCTGGAGCGGGAAATTGGCGAACACTGAAGCTTTCTTT.